This TCR beta chain was retrieved from a study of glioma-infiltrating T cells after dendritic cell vaccination. Background on the study: Dendritic cell vaccine was injected intradermally three times, biweekly.

Assay: immunoSEQ multiplex PCR; the TCRdb copy retains only in-frame clones and omits some. Of about 91,000 clones listed, roughly four fifths were seen once; the top ten hold roughly 2.1%. The time point here: after dendritic cell vaccination, including at tumor progression/relapse. The CDR3 has 14 residues. Germline lookup yields CDR1 SEHNR and CDR2 FQNEAQ (reference sequence). Trimming left V 7 bases short and J 2 bases short, with 13 bases between. This specimen was blood, taken after dendritic cell vaccination. The chain has TRBV7-9 and TRBJ2-3; unclear D gene. The clonotype originates from a human donor with glioblastoma. CDR3 sequence (DNA): TGTGCCAGCAAGTCGACTGGAAACACAGATACGCAGTATTTT. Protein: CASKSTGNTDTQYF.